This T cell receptor (beta chain) was sequenced for a study of blood T cell repertoires in COVID-19. Study-wide background: Samples of COVID-19 (acute and convalescent) were obtained from the United States, Italy and Spain. PBMCs, B-cell-depleted T cells, or T cells provided the cDNA or gDNA that made up the material.

Under the authors' procedure: Amplification from reference gene primers served as the basis for estimated nucleated cell counts. Generated by immunoSEQ multiplex PCR, the TCRdb table keeps only in-frame clones and is missing some. Clonal size and the V and J genes are those of that table, whereas D and trimming came from the DNA. The repertoire holds about 120,000 clones, with over 60% as singletons. With 5 bases clipped from V and 1 base from J, the junction kept 9 bases outside the gene matches. The CDR3 runs 16 residues. The germline CDR1 and CDR2 sequences are MNHEY and SMNVEV (reference sequence).

Sequences were obtained from peripheral blood. V and J are TRBV27 and TRBJ2-3; 7 nucleotides align to TRBD1. The sequence derives from a woman aged 80 or over with acute or convalescent COVID-19. The CDR3 DNA sequence: TGTGCCAGCAGTCGACAGGGAATGGTTGGCACAGATACGCAGTATTTT. It codes for CASSRQGMVGTDTQYF.